The T cell receptor beta chain described here comes from a study of blood T cell repertoires in COVID-19. About the study: The United States, Italy and Spain supplied acute and convalescent COVID-19 samples. Nucleic acid was either cDNA or gDNA, and it came from T cells, B-cell-depleted T cells, or PBMCs.

Patients of the Seattle cohort, enrolled during active infection, were followed longitudinally. Original data processing: Researchers report that nucleated cell counts were estimated from reference gene primer amplification. Some clones are missing from TCRdb's copy, which holds only in-frame ones; the method was immunoSEQ multiplex PCR. That table gives V, J and clone size, and the DNA gave D and trimming. The sample lists roughly 330,000 clones; approximately 86% were seen once. V lost 0 bases and J lost 10, with 16 bases in between. There are 16 residues in the CDR3. Germline V CDR1 and CDR2: SNHLY, FYNNEI.

The rearrangement links TRBV2 to TRBJ1-6; D possibly corresponds to TRBD1 (5 bases). Material: peripheral blood. This receptor was obtained from a man aged 30 to 39 with COVID-19, enrolled during active disease. CDR3 protein: CASSEANVGRGSPLHF. The CDR3, as DNA: TGTGCCAGCAGTGAAGCTAACGTAGGGAGGGGATCACCCCTCCACTTT.